This record covers a single T cell receptor (beta chain). Its antigen is undetermined. Sequencing used immunoSEQ multiplex PCR; TCRdb keeps in-frame clones, though not all of them. Among some 60,000 clones listed, more than 70% were seen once. This entry comes from a study of PD-L1 blockade in urothelial cancer. Background on the study: About 85% of the roughly 29 patients were men who had bladder-origin urothelial cancer. Blood-derived samples held a median about 150,000 T cells.

Study outcomes and limitations: Having blood TCR clonality under the median before treatment predicted better survival.

The V end lost 0 bases, the J end lost 3 bases, and 6 bases lay between the germline ends. Germline loops: CDR1 KGHSH, CDR2 LQKENI. The CDR3 runs to 13 residues. The chain has TRBV18 and TRBJ2-7; D unclear. Sequencing used PBMCs, obtained around atezolizumab (anti-PD-L1) treatment. This receptor was obtained from a man aged 50 to 59 with urothelial cancer. The CDR3 bases are TGTGCCAGCTCACCACCGGCAGGCTACGAGCAGTACTTC. As protein: CASSPPAGYEQYF.